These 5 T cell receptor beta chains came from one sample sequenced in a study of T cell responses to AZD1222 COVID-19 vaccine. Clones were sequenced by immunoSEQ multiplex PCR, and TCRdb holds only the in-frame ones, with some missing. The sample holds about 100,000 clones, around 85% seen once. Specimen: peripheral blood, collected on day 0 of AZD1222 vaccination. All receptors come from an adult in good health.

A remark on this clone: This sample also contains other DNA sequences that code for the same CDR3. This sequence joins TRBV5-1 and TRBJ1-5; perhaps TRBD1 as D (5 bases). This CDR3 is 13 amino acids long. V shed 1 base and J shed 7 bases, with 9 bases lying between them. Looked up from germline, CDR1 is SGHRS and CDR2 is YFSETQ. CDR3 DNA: TGCGCCAGCAGCTTGTCTGGGGACCAGCCCCAGCATTTT. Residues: CASSLSGDQPQHF.

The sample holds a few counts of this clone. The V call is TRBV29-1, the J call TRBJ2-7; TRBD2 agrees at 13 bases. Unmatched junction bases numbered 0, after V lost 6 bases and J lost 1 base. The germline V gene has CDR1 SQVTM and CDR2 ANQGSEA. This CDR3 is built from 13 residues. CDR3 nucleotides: TGCAGCGTGACTAGCGGGGGGTCCTACGAGCAGTACTTC. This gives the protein CSVTSGGSYEQYF.

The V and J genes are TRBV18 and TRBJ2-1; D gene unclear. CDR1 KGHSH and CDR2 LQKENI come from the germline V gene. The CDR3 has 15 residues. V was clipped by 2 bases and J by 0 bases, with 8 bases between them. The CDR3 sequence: CASSPTYTSYNEQFF. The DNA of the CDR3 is TGTGCCAGCTCACCAACTTATACCTCCTACAATGAGCAGTTCTTC.

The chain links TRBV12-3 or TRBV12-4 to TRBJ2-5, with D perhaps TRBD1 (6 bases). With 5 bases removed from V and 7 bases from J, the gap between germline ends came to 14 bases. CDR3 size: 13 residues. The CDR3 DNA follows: TGTGCCAGCAGTACCGGGACACACCGGACCCAGTACTTC. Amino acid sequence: CASSTGTHRTQYF.

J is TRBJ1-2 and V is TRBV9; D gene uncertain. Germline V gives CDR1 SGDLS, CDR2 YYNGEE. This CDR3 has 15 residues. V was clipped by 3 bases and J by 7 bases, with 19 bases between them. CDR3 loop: CASSADSRSLGGYTF. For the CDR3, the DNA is TGTGCCAGCAGCGCAGATAGTAGGAGTCTGGGTGGCTACACCTTC.